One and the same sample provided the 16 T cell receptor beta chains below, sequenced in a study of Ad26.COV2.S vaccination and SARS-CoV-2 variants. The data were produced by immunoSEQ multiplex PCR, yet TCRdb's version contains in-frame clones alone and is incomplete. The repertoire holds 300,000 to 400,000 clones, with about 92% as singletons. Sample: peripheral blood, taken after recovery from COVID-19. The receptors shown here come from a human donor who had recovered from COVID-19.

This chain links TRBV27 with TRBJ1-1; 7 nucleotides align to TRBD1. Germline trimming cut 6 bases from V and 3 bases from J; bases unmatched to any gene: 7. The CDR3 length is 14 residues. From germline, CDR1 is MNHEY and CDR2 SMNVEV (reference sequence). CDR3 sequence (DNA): TGTGCCAGCAGCCTTGACGGGACAGACACTGAAGCTTTCTTT. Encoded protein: CASSLDGTDTEAFF.

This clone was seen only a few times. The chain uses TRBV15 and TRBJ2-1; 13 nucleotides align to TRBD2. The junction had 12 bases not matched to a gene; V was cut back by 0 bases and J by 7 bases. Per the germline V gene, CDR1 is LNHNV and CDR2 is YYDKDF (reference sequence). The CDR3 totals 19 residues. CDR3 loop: CATSRDTQTSGGRRNEQFF. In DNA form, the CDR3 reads TGTGCCACCAGCAGAGATACCCAGACTAGCGGGGGGCGACGGAATGAGCAGTTCTTC.

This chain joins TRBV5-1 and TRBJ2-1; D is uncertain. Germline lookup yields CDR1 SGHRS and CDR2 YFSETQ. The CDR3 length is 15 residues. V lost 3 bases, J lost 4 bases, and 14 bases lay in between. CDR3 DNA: TGCGCCAGCAGCTCGACTGGTCCGAGATACAATGAGCAGTTCTTC. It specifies CASSSTGPRYNEQFF.

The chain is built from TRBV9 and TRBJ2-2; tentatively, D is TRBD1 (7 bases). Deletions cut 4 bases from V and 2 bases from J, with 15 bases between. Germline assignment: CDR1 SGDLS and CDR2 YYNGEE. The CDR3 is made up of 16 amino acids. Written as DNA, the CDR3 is TGTGCCAGCAGCCCCCGCGGGACAGAAAACACCGGGGAGCTGTTTTTT. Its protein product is CASSPRGTENTGELFF.

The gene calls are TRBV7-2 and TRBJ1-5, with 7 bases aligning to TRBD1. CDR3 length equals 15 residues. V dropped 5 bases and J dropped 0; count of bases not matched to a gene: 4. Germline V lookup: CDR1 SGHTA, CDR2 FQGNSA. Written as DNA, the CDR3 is TGTGCCAGCAGCCTGGACAGGTATAGCAATCAGCCCCAGCATTTT. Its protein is CASSLDRYSNQPQHF.

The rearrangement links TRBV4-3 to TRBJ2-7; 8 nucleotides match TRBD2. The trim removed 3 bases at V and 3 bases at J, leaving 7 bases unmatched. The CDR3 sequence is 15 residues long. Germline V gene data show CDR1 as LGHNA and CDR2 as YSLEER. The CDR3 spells CASSHSGTSIYEQYF. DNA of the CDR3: TGCGCCAGCAGCCATTCCGGGACTAGTATCTACGAGCAGTACTTC.

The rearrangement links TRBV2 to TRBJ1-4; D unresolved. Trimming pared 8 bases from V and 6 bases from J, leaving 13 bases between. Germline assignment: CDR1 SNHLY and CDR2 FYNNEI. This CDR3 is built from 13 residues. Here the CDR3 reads CASLQDADEKLFF. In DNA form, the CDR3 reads TGTGCCAGCCTGCAGGACGCGGATGAAAAACTGTTTTTT.

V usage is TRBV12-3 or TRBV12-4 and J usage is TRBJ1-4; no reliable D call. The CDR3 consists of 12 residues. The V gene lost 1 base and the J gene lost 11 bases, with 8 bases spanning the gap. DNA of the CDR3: TGTGCCAGCAGTTTAGAGGGCGGGAAACTGTTTTTT. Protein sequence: CASSLEGGKLFF.

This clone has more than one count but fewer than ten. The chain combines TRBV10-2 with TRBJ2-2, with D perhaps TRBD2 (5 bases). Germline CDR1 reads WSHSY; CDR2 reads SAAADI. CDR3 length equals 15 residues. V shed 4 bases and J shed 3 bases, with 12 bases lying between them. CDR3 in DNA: TGCGCCAGCAGTGTAACCCACGGGGACACCGGGGAGCTGTTTTTT. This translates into CASSVTHGDTGELFF.

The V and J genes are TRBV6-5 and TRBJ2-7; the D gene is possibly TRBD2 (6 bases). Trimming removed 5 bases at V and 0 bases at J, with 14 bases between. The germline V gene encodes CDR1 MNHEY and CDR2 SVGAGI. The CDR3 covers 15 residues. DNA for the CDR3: TGTGCCAGCAGTCGTACGGGGGTTAGCTCCTACGAGCAGTACTTC. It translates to CASSRTGVSSYEQYF.

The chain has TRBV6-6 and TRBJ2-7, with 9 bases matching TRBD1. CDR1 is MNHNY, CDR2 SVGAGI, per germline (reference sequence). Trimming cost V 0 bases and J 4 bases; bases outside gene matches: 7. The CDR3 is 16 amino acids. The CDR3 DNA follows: TGTGCCAGCAGTTACTCGAAAAGGACAGGGGATTACGAGCAGTACTTC. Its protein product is CASSYSKRTGDYEQYF.

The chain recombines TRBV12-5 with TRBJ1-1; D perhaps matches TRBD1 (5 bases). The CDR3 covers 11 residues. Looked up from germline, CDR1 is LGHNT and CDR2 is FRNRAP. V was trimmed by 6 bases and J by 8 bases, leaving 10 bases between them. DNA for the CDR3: TGTGCTAGTGGGGTACCAGGGGAAGCTTTCTTT. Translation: CASGVPGEAFF.

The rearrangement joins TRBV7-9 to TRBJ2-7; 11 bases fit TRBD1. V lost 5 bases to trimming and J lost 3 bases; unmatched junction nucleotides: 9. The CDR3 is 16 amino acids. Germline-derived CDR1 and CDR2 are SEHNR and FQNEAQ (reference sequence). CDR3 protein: CASSETGTGGYYEQYF. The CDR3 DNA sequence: TGTGCCAGCAGCGAAACCGGGACAGGGGGGTACTACGAGCAGTACTTC.

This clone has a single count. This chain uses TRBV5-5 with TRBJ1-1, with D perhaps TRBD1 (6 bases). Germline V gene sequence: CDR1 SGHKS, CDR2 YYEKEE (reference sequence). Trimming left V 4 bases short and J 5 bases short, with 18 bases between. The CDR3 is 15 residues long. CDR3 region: CASSLNWGRGTEAFF. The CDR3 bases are TGTGCCAGCAGCCTCAATTGGGGGCGCGGGACTGAAGCTTTCTTT.

The CDR3, as DNA: TGTGCCAGCAGTTACTGGGCTAGCGGGGGAGAGACCCAGTACTTC. It is translated as CASSYWASGGETQYF. V usage is TRBV6-5 and J usage is TRBJ2-5, with TRBD2 matching 10 bases. The CDR3 covers 15 residues. Per germline, CDR1 MNHEY and CDR2 SVGAGI. Germline trimming cut 1 base from V and 4 bases from J; bases unmatched to any gene: 3.

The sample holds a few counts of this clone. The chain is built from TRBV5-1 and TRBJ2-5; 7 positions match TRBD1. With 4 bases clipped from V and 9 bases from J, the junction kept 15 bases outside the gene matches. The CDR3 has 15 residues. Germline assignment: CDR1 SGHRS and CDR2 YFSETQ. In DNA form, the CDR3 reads TGCGCCAGCAGCACAGGGGTGACGGCTGCGGTGGCCCAGTACTTC. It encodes CASSTGVTAAVAQYF.